This T cell receptor beta chain is from a study of PD-1 blockade in classical Hodgkin lymphoma. Broader study findings: Nivolumab initiation under 1 year post-ASCT meant exclusion. By cycle point C4D1, TCR diversity had risen significantly in CD4+ cells (but not CD8+ cells). Baseline diversity was lower in partial responders and progressors than complete responders.

Germline assignment: CDR1 SGHTA and CDR2 FQGTGA. With 5 bases removed from V and 7 bases from J, the gap between germline ends came to 17 bases. This CDR3 has 15 amino acids. In every patient, relapse followed autologous stem cell transplantation, while exposure to brentuximab vedotin differed. When best responses were assessed, they were complete response, partial response or progressive disease. This table comes from immunoSEQ multiplex PCR, and its TCRdb copy is limited to in-frame clones, with some not included. The data contain 80,000 to 100,000 clones, more than 80% of them singletons. In regard to this clone: Antigen specificity is unknown.

The sequence was collected from a human donor with classical Hodgkin lymphoma. The rearrangement links TRBV7-3 to TRBJ2-2; TRBD1 or TRBD2 may be the D gene (5 bases each). Here the sequenced sample was peripheral blood mononuclear cells (PBMCs), taken before the second cycle of nivolumab. The CDR3 spells CASSPNGATHGELFF. CDR3 DNA: TGTGCCAGCAGCCCAAACGGGGCTACGCACGGGGAGCTGTTTTTT.